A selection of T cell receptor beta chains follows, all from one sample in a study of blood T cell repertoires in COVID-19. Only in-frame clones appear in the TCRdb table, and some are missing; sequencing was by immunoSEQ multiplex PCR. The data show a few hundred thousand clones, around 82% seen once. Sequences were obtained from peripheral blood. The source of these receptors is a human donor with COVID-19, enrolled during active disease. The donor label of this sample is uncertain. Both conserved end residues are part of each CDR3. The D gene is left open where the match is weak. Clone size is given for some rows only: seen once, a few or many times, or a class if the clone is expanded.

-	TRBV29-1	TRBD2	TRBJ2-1	CSVEDGTSGADNEQFF	TGCAGCGTTGAAGACGGGACTAGCGGGGCTGACAATGAGCAGTTCTTC
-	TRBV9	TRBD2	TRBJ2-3	CASSLLSGADTQYF	TGTGCCAGCAGCTTATTGAGCGGGGCGGATACGCAGTATTTT
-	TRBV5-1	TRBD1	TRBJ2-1	CASSERTGTVSNEQFF	TGCGCCAGCAGCGAACGCACCGGGACAGTATCCAATGAGCAGTTCTTC
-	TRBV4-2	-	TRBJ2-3	CASSQRSSPRADTQYF	TGTGCCAGCAGCCAAAGGTCTAGTCCGCGGGCAGATACGCAGTATTTT
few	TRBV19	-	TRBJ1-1	CASSQSQTATEAFF	TGTGCCAGTAGTCAGTCCCAAACCGCCACTGAAGCTTTCTTT
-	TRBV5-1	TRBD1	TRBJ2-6	CASSLTGGAGANVLTF	TGCGCCAGCAGCTTGACAGGGGGCGCTGGGGCCAACGTCCTGACTTTC
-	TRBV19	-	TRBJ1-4	CASSITVTNEKLFF	TGTGCCAGTAGTATTACAGTGACTAATGAAAAACTGTTTTTT
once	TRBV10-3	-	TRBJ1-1	CAINRELNTEAFF	TGTGCCATCAATAGAGAGCTGAACACTGAAGCTTTCTTT
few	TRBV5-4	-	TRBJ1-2	CASSLDRHYGYTF	TGTGCCAGCAGCCTGGACAGACACTATGGCTACACCTTC
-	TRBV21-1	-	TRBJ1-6	CASSRLKSTGGTVHF	TGTGCCAGCAGCCGTTTAAAATCTACAGGGGGGACGGTCCACTTT
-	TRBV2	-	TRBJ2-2	CASSVSGTGELFF	TGTGCCAGCAGTGTGTCGGGCACCGGGGAGCTGTTTTTT
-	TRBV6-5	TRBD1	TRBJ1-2	CASGYTGVNGYTF	TGTGCCAGCGGCTATACAGGGGTGAATGGCTACACCTTC
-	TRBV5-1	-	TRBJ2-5	CASNLDLQETQYF	TGCGCCAGCAACCTGGACTTGCAAGAGACCCAGTACTTC
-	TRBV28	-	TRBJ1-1	CASSTGQNTEAFF	TGTGCCAGCAGTACCGGACAGAACACTGAAGCTTTCTTT
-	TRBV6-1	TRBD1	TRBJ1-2	CASSEARGRDGYTF	TGTGCCAGCAGTGAAGCTAGGGGGCGCGATGGCTACACCTTC
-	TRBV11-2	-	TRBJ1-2	CASSSFHIAANYGYTF	TGTGCCAGCAGCTCTTTCCACATCGCGGCTAACTATGGCTACACCTTC
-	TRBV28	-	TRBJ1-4	CASSPTPGQKTNEKLFF	TGTGCCAGCAGTCCTACTCCAGGGCAGAAGACTAATGAAAAACTGTTTTTT
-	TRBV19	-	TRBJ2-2	CASTSVQGGTGELFF	-
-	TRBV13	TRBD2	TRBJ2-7	CASSYPTSGTGEQYF	TGTGCCAGCAGCTACCCCACTAGCGGGACCGGCGAGCAGTACTTC
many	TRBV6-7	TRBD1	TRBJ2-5	CASSYRTGGNKGPRITQETQYF	TGTGCCAGCAGTTACAGGACAGGGGGCAATAAGGGCCCCAGAATAACCCAAGAGACCCAGTACTTC
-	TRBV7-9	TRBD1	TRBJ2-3	CASSFSGQSTDTQYF	TGTGCCAGCAGCTTCTCGGGACAGAGCACAGATACGCAGTATTTT
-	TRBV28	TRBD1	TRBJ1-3	CASSPPGQPISGNTIYF	TGTGCCAGCAGTCCCCCGGGACAGCCCATCTCTGGAAACACCATATATTTT
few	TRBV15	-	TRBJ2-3	CATSRGRSADTQYF	TGTGCCACCAGCCGCGGGCGGAGCGCAGATACGCAGTATTTT
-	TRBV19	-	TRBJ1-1	CASIYRGSTEAFF	TGTGCCAGTATCTATAGGGGGAGCACTGAAGCTTTCTTT
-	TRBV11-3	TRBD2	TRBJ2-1	CASSPRLAGAIGEQFF	TGTGCCAGCAGCCCAAGACTAGCGGGAGCCATAGGTGAGCAGTTCTTC
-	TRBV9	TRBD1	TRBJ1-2	CASTGQGNGYTF	TGTGCCAGCACTGGACAGGGGAACGGCTACACCTTC
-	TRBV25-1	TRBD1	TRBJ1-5	CAEGRGQGTNQPQHF	TGTGCCGAAGGTCGGGGACAGGGGACCAATCAGCCCCAGCATTTT
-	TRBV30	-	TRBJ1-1	CAFNEERVTEAFF	TGTGCCTTCAACGAAGAACGGGTCACTGAAGCTTTCTTT
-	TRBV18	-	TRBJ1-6	CASSPSDRLNSPLHF	TGTGCCAGCTCACCTTCCGACAGGTTAAATTCACCCCTCCACTTT
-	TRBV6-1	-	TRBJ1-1	CASSEGGGANTEAFF	TGTGCCAGCAGTGAAGGAGGGGGAGCGAACACTGAAGCTTTCTTT
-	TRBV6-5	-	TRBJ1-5	CASSRDTFDQPQHF	TGTGCCAGCAGTCGGGACACGTTCGATCAGCCCCAGCATTTT
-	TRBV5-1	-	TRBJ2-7	CASSLALTYEQYF	TGCGCCAGCAGCTTGGCACTTACCTACGAGCAGTACTTC
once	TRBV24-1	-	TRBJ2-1	CATSDLQPRRGHEQFF	TGTGCCACCAGTGATTTGCAACCGCGGCGGGGCCATGAGCAGTTCTTC
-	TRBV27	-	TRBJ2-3	CASRTPNTDTQYF	TGTGCCAGCCGAACCCCTAACACAGATACGCAGTATTTT
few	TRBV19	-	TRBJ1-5	CASSRGEGGQPQHF	TGTGCCAGTAGTAGGGGAGAGGGAGGGCAGCCCCAGCATTTT
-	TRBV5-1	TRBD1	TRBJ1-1	CASSSALRDRGEDTEAFF	TGCGCCAGCAGCTCAGCCCTCCGGGACAGGGGGGAGGACACTGAAGCTTTCTTT
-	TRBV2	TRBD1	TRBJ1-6	CASNSWTGGGSPLHF	TGTGCCAGCAACTCTTGGACAGGGGGCGGTTCACCCCTCCACTTT
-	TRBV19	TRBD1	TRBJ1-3	CASSRLWDSSGNTIYF	TGTGCCAGTAGTAGGCTATGGGACAGCTCTGGAAACACCATATATTTT
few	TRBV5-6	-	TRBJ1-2	CASSFSPTVGRGYTF	TGTGCCAGCAGCTTCTCACCGACAGTGGGGCGCGGCTACACCTTC
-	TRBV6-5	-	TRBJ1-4	CASSYRDGAGEKLFF	TGTGCCAGCAGTTACCGCGACGGGGCGGGGGAAAAACTGTTTTTT
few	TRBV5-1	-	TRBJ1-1	CASSLEAVQGGTEAFF	TGCGCCAGCAGCTTGGAGGCGGTACAGGGTGGGACTGAAGCTTTCTTT
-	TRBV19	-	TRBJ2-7	CASSTNRESYEQYF	TGTGCCAGTAGTACCAACAGGGAATCCTACGAGCAGTACTTC
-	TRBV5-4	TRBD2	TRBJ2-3	CASSWDYGTDTQYF	TGTGCCAGCAGCTGGGACTACGGCACAGATACGCAGTATTTT
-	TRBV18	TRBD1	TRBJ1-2	CASSPLAPGQGVYGYTF	TGTGCCAGCTCACCACTCGCTCCGGGACAGGGAGTCTATGGCTACACCTTC
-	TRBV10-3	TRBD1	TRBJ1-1	CAIQGQANMNTEAFF	TGTGCCATACAAGGACAGGCCAACATGAACACTGAAGCTTTCTTT
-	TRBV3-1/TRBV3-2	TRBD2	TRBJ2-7	CASSQVKTSGSDGEQYF	TGTGCCAGCAGCCAAGTTAAGACTAGCGGGAGTGATGGCGAGCAGTACTTC
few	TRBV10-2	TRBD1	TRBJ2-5	CASRRTGLSETQYF	TGCGCCAGCAGAAGGACAGGTCTTTCAGAGACCCAGTACTTC
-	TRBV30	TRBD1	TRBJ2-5	CAWSADRGETQYF	TGTGCCTGGAGTGCGGACAGGGGAGAGACCCAGTACTTC
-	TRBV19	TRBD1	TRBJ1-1	CASTGARQGGTEAFF	TGTGCCAGTACGGGGGCCCGACAGGGCGGCACTGAAGCTTTCTTT
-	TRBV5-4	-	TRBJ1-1	CASSLRFGGITEAFF	TGTGCCAGCAGCTTAAGGTTCGGGGGAATCACTGAAGCTTTCTTT